Shown below are 11 T cell receptor beta chains from a single sample sequenced in a study of control samples from healthy donors and cancer patients. TCRdb keeps only in-frame clones here, not all; method: immunoSEQ multiplex PCR. The table has some 130,000 clones, less than 95% seen once. Sample: blood. The source of these receptors is a man aged 25 to 40 in good health.

The sample holds one count of this clone. This chain uses TRBV7-9 with TRBJ1-6, with D possibly matching TRBD1 (5 bases). CDR1 is SEHNR and CDR2 is FQNEAQ in the germline V gene (reference sequence). The CDR3 is 14 residues long. Trimming took off 6 bases at V and 7 bases at J, with 13 bases between the two ends. The CDR3 region has the DNA TGTGCCAGCAGGGGGCAGGACAACAATTCACCCCTCCACTTT. It is translated as CASRGQDNNSPLHF.

The chain couples TRBV11-2 to TRBJ1-1, with a possible D match to TRBD1 (5 bases). V lost 4 bases and J lost 0, with 12 bases in between. Germline V lookup: CDR1 SGHAT, CDR2 FQNNGV. The CDR3 consists of 15 residues. In DNA form, the CDR3 reads TGTGCCAGCAGCTCGGGGGGGAAGATGAACACTGAAGCTTTCTTT. This translates into CASSSGGKMNTEAFF.

This clone has a single count. J is TRBJ2-5 and V is TRBV13; TRBD1 agrees at 7 bases. V was clipped by 5 bases and J by 4 bases; unmatched bases: 13. From germline, CDR1 is PRHDT and CDR2 FYEKMQ (reference sequence). The CDR3 extends over 16 amino acids. CDR3 DNA: TGTGCCAGCAGCGCTACCACAGGGGCGCGGTTAGAGACCCAGTACTTC. Translation: CASSATTGARLETQYF. Full variable domain (outside the CDR3, taken from reference TRBV13 and TRBJ2-5): AAGVIQSPRHLIKEKRETATLKCYPIPRHDTVYWYQQGPGQDPQFLISFYEKMQSDKGSIPDRFSAQQFSDYHSELNMSSLELGDSALYFCASSATTGARLETQYFGPGTRLLVL.

The chain combines TRBV10-3 with TRBJ1-2, with 7 positions matching TRBD1. Germline CDR1 is ENHRY and CDR2 is SYGVKD. The CDR3 contains 14 residues. V lost 0 bases, J lost 7 bases, and 5 bases stayed unmatched. The chain's CDR3 is CAISESSQGGGYTF. The CDR3 DNA reads as TGTGCCATCAGTGAGTCGAGCCAGGGGGGTGGCTACACCTTC.

The chain carries TRBV6-2 or TRBV6-3 and TRBJ2-1; D is tentatively TRBD1 or TRBD2 (5 bases each). The CDR3 consists of 15 residues. V shed 0 bases and J shed 9 bases, with 15 bases lying between them. The germline V gene has CDR1 MNHEY and CDR2 SVGEGT. The CDR3 sequence is CASSYSVGTLVEQFF. DNA of the CDR3: TGTGCCAGCAGTTACTCTGTGGGGACCCTGGTTGAGCAGTTCTTC.

The chain carries TRBV19 and TRBJ2-6, with D possibly being TRBD1 or TRBD2 (5 bases each). V dropped 9 bases and J dropped 2 bases, with 11 bases sitting between them. The CDR3 is 14 amino acids. In germline, CDR1 is LNHDA, CDR2 SQIVND (reference sequence). CDR3 in amino acids: CARFRETGANVLTF. The CDR3 coding sequence is TGTGCCAGATTCAGGGAGACTGGGGCCAACGTCCTGACTTTC.

The V and J genes are TRBV19 and TRBJ2-7; 9 bases fit TRBD1. Per the germline V gene, CDR1 is LNHDA and CDR2 is SQIVND (reference sequence). The J segment lost 2 bases and the V segment lost 3 bases, leaving 14 bases of the junction unmatched. There are 18 residues in the CDR3. CDR3 DNA sequence: TGTGCCAGTAGTATTGGGGACCCCGGGACAGGGTCCCCCTACGAGCAGTACTTC. Encoded protein: CASSIGDPGTGSPYEQYF. Variable domain in full (rest from reference TRBV19 and TRBJ2-7): DGGITQSPKYLFRKEGQNVTLSCEQNLNHDAMYWYRQDPGQGLRLIYYSQIVNDFQKGDIAEGYSVSREKKESFPLTVTSAQKNPTAFYLCASSIGDPGTGSPYEQYFGPGTRLTVT.

The gene calls are TRBV14 and TRBJ2-7; a possible D gene is TRBD2 (6 bases). From germline, CDR1 is SGHDN and CDR2 FVKESK. This CDR3 region has 17 residues. V lost 0 bases and J 7 bases, leaving 22 bases between the germline ends. The CDR3 region has the DNA TGTGCCAGCAGCCAAGATGGCGACGGACCCCAGGAGGGGGAGCAGTACTTC. Residues: CASSQDGDGPQEGEQYF.

This clone was seen only once. CDR3: CASSLSGTHQETQYF. DNA of the CDR3: TGTGCCAGCAGCTTATCCGGCACTCACCAAGAGACCCAGTACTTC. This chain joins TRBV7-9 and TRBJ2-5; no clear D gene. V was clipped by 2 bases and J by 0 bases, with 10 bases between them. The CDR3 loop spans 15 amino acids. CDR1 is SEHNR, CDR2 FQNEAQ, per germline (reference sequence).

The chain links TRBV5-5 to TRBJ1-4; maybe TRBD1 (5 bases). The CDR3 is 16 amino acids. With 3 bases removed from V and 5 bases from J, the gap between germline ends came to 17 bases. Germline loops: CDR1 SGHKS, CDR2 YYEKEE (reference sequence). CDR3 in amino acids: CASSSYLVGQNEKLFF. The CDR3 nucleotides are TGTGCCAGCAGCTCATACCTCGTGGGGCAGAATGAAAAACTGTTTTTT.

This clone was seen only a few times. The J gene is TRBJ2-1, the V gene TRBV7-2, with TRBD2 as a possible D gene (6 bases). The CDR3 consists of 18 residues. Germline CDR1 and CDR2: SGHTA and FQGNSA. The V and J ends lost 1 base and 0 bases respectively, with 16 bases between them. The CDR3 sequence is CASSLGSVQRASYNEQFF. CDR3 in DNA: TGTGCCAGCAGCTTAGGATCGGTCCAGCGGGCCTCCTACAATGAGCAGTTCTTC.